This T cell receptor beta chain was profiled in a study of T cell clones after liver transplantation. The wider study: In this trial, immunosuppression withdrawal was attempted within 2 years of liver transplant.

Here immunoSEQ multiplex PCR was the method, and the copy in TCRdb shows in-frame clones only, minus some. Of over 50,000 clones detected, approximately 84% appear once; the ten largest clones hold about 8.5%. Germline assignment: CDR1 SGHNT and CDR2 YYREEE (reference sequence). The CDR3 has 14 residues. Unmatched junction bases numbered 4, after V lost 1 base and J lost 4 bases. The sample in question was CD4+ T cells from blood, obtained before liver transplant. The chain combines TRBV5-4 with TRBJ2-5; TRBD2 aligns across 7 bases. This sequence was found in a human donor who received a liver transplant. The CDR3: CASSLSRGRETQYF. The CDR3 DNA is TGTGCCAGCAGCTTGTCTCGCGGGAGAGAGACCCAGTACTTC.